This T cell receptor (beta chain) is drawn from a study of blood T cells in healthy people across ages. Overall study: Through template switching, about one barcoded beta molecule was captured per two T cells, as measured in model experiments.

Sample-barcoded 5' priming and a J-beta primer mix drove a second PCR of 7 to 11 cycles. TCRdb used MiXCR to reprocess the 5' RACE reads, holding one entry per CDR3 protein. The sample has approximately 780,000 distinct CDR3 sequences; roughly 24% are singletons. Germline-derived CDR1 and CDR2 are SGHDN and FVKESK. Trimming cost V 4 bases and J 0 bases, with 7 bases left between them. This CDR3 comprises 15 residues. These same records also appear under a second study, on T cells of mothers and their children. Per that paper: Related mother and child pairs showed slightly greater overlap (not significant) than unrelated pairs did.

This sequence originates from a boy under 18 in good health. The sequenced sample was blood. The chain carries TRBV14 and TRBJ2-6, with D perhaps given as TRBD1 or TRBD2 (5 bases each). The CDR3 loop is CASSRGISGANVLTF. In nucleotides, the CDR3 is TGTGCCAGCAGCCGGGGGATCTCTGGGGCCAACGTCCTGACTTTC.